This record looks at one T cell receptor (beta chain) sequence and its context. Antigen unknown. The data are from a study of brain T cells in children with intractable seizures. General study findings and limits: Pre- and post-surgery blood differed in depth, so pre-surgery absences may be undersampling. HCMV serostatus was not known, and viral specificity came from CDR3 similarity only.

V shed 0 bases and J shed 4 bases, with 10 bases lying between them. CDR3 length: 13 amino acids. The germline gives CDR1 GTSNPN, CDR2 SVGIG (reference sequence). Generated by immunoSEQ multiplex PCR, the TCRdb table keeps only in-frame clones and is missing some. This table holds 300,000 to 400,000 clones, roughly 92% found once. Time point specified: blood from clinic visit 5 months post-surgery; TSC patient then seizure free. The sequenced cases were selected for having the highest brain T cell transcript signatures. At least one anti-epileptic drug was given before surgery. The origin of this receptor is a boy younger than two with tuberous sclerosis and intractable seizures. The source was peripheral blood, collected less than 6 months after surgery. The chain employs TRBV30 and TRBJ2-7; maybe TRBD1 (5 bases). The CDR3 loop is CAWSVLDSYEQYF. Here the CDR3 DNA reads TGTGCCTGGAGTGTACTTGACAGTTACGAGCAGTACTTC. Using reference TRBV30 and TRBJ2-7 for the parts outside the CDR3, the full variable domain is SQTIHQWPATLVQPVGSPLSLECTVEGTSNPNLYWYRQAAGRGLQLLFYSVGIGQISSEVPQNLSASRPQDRQFILSSKKLLLSDSGFYLCAWSVLDSYEQYFGPGTRLTVT.